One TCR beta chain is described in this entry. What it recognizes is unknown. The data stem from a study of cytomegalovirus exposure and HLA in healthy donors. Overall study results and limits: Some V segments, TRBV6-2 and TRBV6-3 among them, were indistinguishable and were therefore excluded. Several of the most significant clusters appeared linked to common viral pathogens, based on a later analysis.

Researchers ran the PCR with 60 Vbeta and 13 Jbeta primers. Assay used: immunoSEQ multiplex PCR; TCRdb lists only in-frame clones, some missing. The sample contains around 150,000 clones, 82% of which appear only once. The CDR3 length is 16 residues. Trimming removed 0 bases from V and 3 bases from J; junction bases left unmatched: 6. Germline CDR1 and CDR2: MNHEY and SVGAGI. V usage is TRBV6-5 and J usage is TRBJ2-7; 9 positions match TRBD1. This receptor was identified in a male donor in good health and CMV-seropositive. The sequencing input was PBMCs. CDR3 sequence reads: CASSYSGTGRFYEQYF. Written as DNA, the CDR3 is TGTGCCAGCAGTTACTCCGGGACAGGGAGGTTCTACGAGCAGTACTTC.